This passage covers 31 T cell receptor beta chains from one sample sequenced in a study of blood T cell repertoires in COVID-19. Sequencing was performed with immunoSEQ multiplex PCR; in TCRdb, only in-frame clones are kept and a portion is missing. This table has 65,000 to 85,000 clones, approximately 90% appearing once. Sequences were obtained from peripheral blood. The receptors originated from a man over 45 with acute or convalescent COVID-19.

This rearrangement joins TRBV6-6 to TRBJ2-7, with 9 bases aligning to TRBD1. Germline assignment: CDR1 MNHNY and CDR2 SVGAGI (reference sequence). The CDR3 totals 16 residues. The V segment lost 6 bases and the J segment 3 bases; nucleotides outside the gene matches: 12. As DNA, the CDR3 is TGTGCCAGCAGAAGGGTGACCGGGACAGGGATCTACGAGCAGTACTTC. This translates into CASRRVTGTGIYEQYF.

The chain carries TRBV6-5 and TRBJ2-1; 10 nucleotides agree with TRBD1. Germline values: CDR1 MNHEY, CDR2 SVGAGI. The CDR3 consists of 14 residues. The junction had 11 bases not matched to a gene; V was cut back by 6 bases and J by 12 bases. DNA for the CDR3: TGTGCCAGCAGCTCCCCCGGACAGGGGGATGCGCAGTTCTTC. Protein: CASSSPGQGDAQFF.

V gene TRBV18 combines with J gene TRBJ1-5; no clear D. Germline values: CDR1 KGHSH, CDR2 LQKENI. The V end lost 2 bases, the J end lost 6 bases, and 8 bases lay between the germline ends. The CDR3 is 13 residues long. The CDR3 DNA is TGTGCCAGCTCACCAGGTGTGAGTCAGCCCCAGCATTTT. It yields the protein CASSPGVSQPQHF.

The chain links TRBV5-5 to TRBJ2-7, with 11 bases identical to TRBD1. The germline gives CDR1 SGHKS, CDR2 YYEKEE (reference sequence). The V segment lost 4 bases and the J segment 0 bases; nucleotides outside the gene matches: 3. This CDR3 is built from 15 residues. The CDR3 DNA sequence: TGTGCCAGCAGCCACGGGACAGGGGGCTCCTACGAGCAGTACGTC. Translated, it gives CASSHGTGGSYEQYV.

The chain joins TRBV7-9 to TRBJ1-4; no reliable D call. This CDR3 region has 15 residues. Looked up from germline, CDR1 is SEHNR and CDR2 is FQNEAQ (reference sequence). V was clipped by 5 bases and J by 2 bases, with 12 bases between them. CDR3: CASSAFGGTNEKLFF. CDR3 nucleotides: TGTGCCAGCAGCGCCTTCGGAGGGACTAATGAAAAACTGTTTTTT.

The rearrangement joins TRBV11-1 to TRBJ1-1; 8 nucleotides agree with TRBD1. This CDR3 has 16 residues. V trimming: 5 bases; J trimming: 3 bases; junction bases outside the gene matches: 11. Per the germline V gene, CDR1 is SGHAT and CDR2 is FQDESV (reference sequence). CDR3 in DNA: TGTGCCAGCAGCCATACGCCCGGGACAGGAGACACTGAAGCTTTCTTT. This codes for CASSHTPGTGDTEAFF.

This clone was counted between two and nine times. The genes are TRBV4-3 and TRBJ2-2, with 9 bases matching TRBD2. Germline trimming cut 0 bases from V and 5 bases from J; bases unmatched to any gene: 10. This CDR3 is built from 18 residues. The V gene's germline CDR1 is LGHNA and CDR2 YSLEER. CDR3 sequence reads: CASSQDGGRAVWTGELFF. The CDR3 nucleotides are TGCGCCAGCAGCCAAGATGGCGGGAGGGCCGTATGGACCGGGGAGCTGTTTTTT.

The J gene is TRBJ1-2, the V gene TRBV7-9, with 8 positions matching TRBD1. The germline V gene has CDR1 SEHNR and CDR2 FQNEAQ (reference sequence). V shed 5 bases, J shed 8 bases, and the junction held 10 bases outside the gene matches. CDR3 length: 14 residues. The CDR3 spells CASSPMDRAEGYTF. CDR3 DNA sequence: TGTGCCAGCAGCCCAATGGACAGGGCAGAAGGCTACACCTTC. The full variable domain, its missing parts supplied by reference TRBV7-9 and TRBJ1-2, is DTGVSQNPRHKITKRGQNVTFRCDPISEHNRLYWYRQTLGQGPEFLTYFQNEAQLEKSRLLSDRFSAERPKGSFSTLEIQRTEQGDSAMYLCASSPMDRAEGYTFGSGTRLTVV.

The rearrangement uses TRBV7-9 and TRBJ1-2, with TRBD1 matching over 7 bases. The CDR3 has 15 amino acids. V trimming: 5 bases; J trimming: 3 bases; junction bases outside the gene matches: 9. CDR1 is SEHNR and CDR2 is FQNEAQ in the germline V gene (reference sequence). CDR3 loop: CASSPSIGGDYGYTF. The CDR3 nucleotides read TGTGCCAGCAGCCCAAGCATAGGGGGCGACTATGGCTACACCTTC.

Only one count was recorded for this clone. The CDR3 protein is CASSLLVVDEQFF. The CDR3 DNA is TGTGCCAGCAGTTTACTAGTAGTCGATGAGCAGTTCTTC. The chain uses TRBV28 and TRBJ2-1; no definite D call. V was cut by 2 bases and J by 8 bases, with 10 bases left in between. The V gene's germline CDR1 is MDHEN and CDR2 SYDVKM. CDR3 length equals 13 residues.

V usage is TRBV7-6 and J usage is TRBJ2-3; the match to TRBD2 covers 9 bases. The CDR3 runs to 15 residues. Germline loops: CDR1 SGHVS, CDR2 FNYEAQ. Trimming removed 2 bases from V and 6 bases from J; junction bases left unmatched: 6. The CDR3 is CASSLYHGTSDTQYF. As DNA, the CDR3 is TGTGCCAGCAGCTTATATCACGGGACTAGCGATACGCAGTATTTT. The whole variable domain, remainder taken from reference TRBV7-6 and TRBJ2-3, is GAGVSQSPRYKVTKRGQDVALRCDPISGHVSLYWYRQALGQGPEFLTYFNYEAQQDKSGLPNDRFSAERPEGSISTLTIQRTEQRDSAMYRCASSLYHGTSDTQYFGPGTRLTVL.

This rearrangement joins TRBV5-5 to TRBJ1-5, with a tentative D call TRBD1 (5 bases). V was shortened by 0 bases and J by 6 bases, with 10 bases between the two germline ends. Germline loops: CDR1 SGHKS, CDR2 YYEKEE (reference sequence). The CDR3 covers 14 residues. CDR3 nucleotide sequence: TGTGCCAGCAGCTTGGTGGGGGGTACTCAGCCCCAGCATTTT. Translated: CASSLVGGTQPQHF.

The J gene is TRBJ2-1, the V gene TRBV7-3, with D perhaps matching TRBD2 (6 bases). Looked up from germline, CDR1 is SGHTA and CDR2 is FQGTGA. This CDR3 has 16 residues. V was cut by 5 bases and J by 0 bases, with 14 bases left in between. The CDR3 DNA follows: TGTGCCAGCAGCCTCTCTAGCGCCAGCTCCTACAATGAGCAGTTCTTC. Its translation: CASSLSSASSYNEQFF.

This chain links TRBV6-2 or TRBV6-3 with TRBJ1-5; tentatively, D is TRBD1 (5 bases). Trimming left V 5 bases short and J 7 bases short, with 18 bases between. The germline V gene has CDR1 MNHEY and CDR2 SVGEGT. The length of the CDR3 is 15 residues. As DNA, the CDR3 is TGTGCCAGCAGTAGCAATGGGCAGGGCGAACAGCCCCAGCATTTT. Translated, it gives CASSSNGQGEQPQHF.

About this clone itself: One end of the junction does not line up with germline, which may come from a read error. This chain links TRBV11-2 with TRBJ2-4; 13 nucleotides align to TRBD2. The V gene's germline CDR1 is SGHAT and CDR2 FQNNGV. CDR3 length equals 17 residues. The CDR3 here is CASSLGTSGRATNIQYF. CDR3 bases: TGTGCCAGCAGCTTAGGCACTAGCGGGAGGGCCACAAACATTCAGTACTTC.

The chain links TRBV7-2 to TRBJ2-2; 8 bases agree with TRBD2. The CDR3 contains 16 residues. Losses at the gene ends were 3 bases for V and 3 bases for J; bases not matched to a gene: 6. The V gene's germline CDR1 is SGHTA and CDR2 FQGNSA. The CDR3 DNA follows: TGTGCCAGCAGCTTTAGTACTAGCGGATACACCGGGGAGCTGTTTTTT. Translating gives CASSFSTSGYTGELFF.

The V and J genes are TRBV18 and TRBJ1-6; TRBD1 matches at 7 bases. The V gene end was trimmed by 2 bases and the J gene end by 7 bases; junction bases not matched to a gene: 11. Germline V gene data show CDR1 as KGHSH and CDR2 as LQKENI. This CDR3 comprises 17 residues. Here the CDR3 reads CASSPGTANRGNSPLHF. In nucleotides, the CDR3 is TGTGCCAGCTCACCAGGGACAGCGAATAGGGGGAATTCACCCCTCCACTTT.

This chain connects TRBV27 to TRBJ1-6; D possibly corresponds to TRBD1 (5 bases). V lost 2 bases and J 8 bases, leaving 10 bases between the germline ends. Germline CDR1 reads MNHEY; CDR2 reads SMNVEV (reference sequence). CDR3 length: 14 residues. CDR3 loop: CASSLNVGDSPLHF. CDR3 DNA sequence: TGTGCCAGCAGTTTAAATGTAGGGGATTCACCCCTCCACTTT.

This chain joins TRBV27 and TRBJ2-1, with 16 bases aligning to TRBD2. The CDR3 is 17 amino acids. Germline CDR1 MNHEY, CDR2 SMNVEV (reference sequence). V shed 5 bases and J 4 bases; nucleotides not matched to a gene: 5. Here the CDR3 DNA reads TGTGCCAGCAGTGCGGGACTAGCGGGAGGGCCTTACAATGAGCAGTTCTTC. It encodes CASSAGLAGGPYNEQFF.

This clone was recorded only once. The chain combines TRBV6-1 with TRBJ2-3, with 9 bases aligning to TRBD1. The CDR3 runs 15 residues. V shed 3 bases, J shed 0 bases, and the junction held 1 base outside the gene matches. Germline CDR1 is MNHNS and CDR2 is SASEGT. The CDR3 DNA sequence: TGTGCCAGCAGTGAGGGGACAGGGAGCACAGATACGCAGTATTTT. Protein sequence: CASSEGTGSTDTQYF.

V is TRBV28 and J is TRBJ1-5; no clear D gene. Trimming pared 2 bases from V and 9 bases from J, leaving 8 bases between. Looked up from germline, CDR1 is MDHEN and CDR2 is SYDVKM. The CDR3 has 12 residues. The CDR3 sequence: CASSLSFRPQHF. The CDR3 DNA sequence: TGTGCCAGCAGTTTAAGTTTTAGGCCCCAGCATTTT.

A note on this clone: Other DNA sequences in this specimen translate into the identical CDR3. The J gene is TRBJ2-3, the V gene TRBV10-2, with a possible D match to TRBD2 (5 bases). Germline CDR1 is WSHSY and CDR2 is SAAADI. Deletions cut 3 bases from V and 5 bases from J, with 18 bases between. CDR3 length: 16 amino acids. The CDR3 reads CASSDKAGGGEDTQYF. The CDR3 DNA sequence: TGCGCCAGCAGTGACAAGGCAGGAGGAGGTGAAGATACGCAGTATTTT.

The chain links TRBV10-1 to TRBJ2-2; D unresolved. The CDR3 extends over 14 amino acids. Trimming removed 2 bases from V and 6 bases from J, with 10 bases in between. The V gene's germline CDR1 is WNHNN and CDR2 SYGVQD (reference sequence). CDR3 coding DNA: TGCGCCAGCAGTGAGAACCAACTCCCCGGGGAGCTGTTTTTT. Protein: CASSENQLPGELFF.

V gene TRBV4-3 combines with J gene TRBJ2-2, with 12 bases identical to TRBD2. Looked up from germline, CDR1 is LGHNA and CDR2 is YSLEER. Germline trimming cut 1 base from V and 5 bases from J; bases unmatched to any gene: 8. This CDR3 is 18 amino acids long. Written as DNA, the CDR3 is TGCGCCAGCAGCCAAGCTCCGGTACTAGCGGGAGGAACCGGGGAGCTGTTTTTT. It is translated as CASSQAPVLAGGTGELFF.

The CDR3 nucleotides are TGCGCCAGCAGCTTGATGGAGGCATCGAGCTCCTACGAGCAGTACGTC. It specifies CASSLMEASSSYEQYV. The chain links TRBV5-1 to TRBJ2-7; maybe TRBD2 (5 bases). CDR1 SGHRS and CDR2 YFSETQ come from the germline V gene. The CDR3 has 16 residues. V dropped 1 base and J dropped 0 bases, with 14 bases sitting between them.

This clone showed up just once. For the CDR3, the DNA is TGTGCCAGCAGTTACTCGGGACAGGGGGCAGATGGCTACACCTTC. The encoded protein is CASSYSGQGADGYTF. The J gene is TRBJ1-2, the V gene TRBV6-6; TRBD1 agrees at 12 bases. V was pared by 0 bases and J by 6 bases, with 2 bases of the junction left unmatched. Germline V gene data show CDR1 as MNHNY and CDR2 as SVGAGI (reference sequence). The CDR3 loop spans 15 amino acids.

V gene TRBV2 combines with J gene TRBJ2-7, with TRBD2 matching 15 bases. Looked up from germline, CDR1 is SNHLY and CDR2 is FYNNEI. The length of the CDR3 is 14 residues. V dropped 4 bases and J dropped 7; count of bases not matched to a gene: 2. This chain's CDR3 is CASSVGLAGGEQYF. The CDR3 nucleotides read TGTGCCAGCAGTGTGGGACTAGCGGGGGGTGAGCAGTACTTC.

The gene calls are TRBV9 and TRBJ2-2, with 8 bases that match TRBD2. Germline V gene lookup returns CDR1 SGDLS and CDR2 YYNGEE. CDR3 length equals 16 residues. V was pared by 0 bases and J by 1 base, with 2 bases of the junction left unmatched. The CDR3: CASSVVTSGNTGELFF. In DNA, the CDR3 is TGTGCCAGCAGCGTAGTAACTAGCGGGAACACCGGGGAGCTGTTTTTT.

The chain employs TRBV4-2 and TRBJ1-5; D may be TRBD1 (6 bases). Looked up from germline, CDR1 is LGHNA and CDR2 is YNFKEQ. This CDR3 spans 17 amino acids. With 1 base removed from V and 6 bases from J, the gap between germline ends came to 19 bases. The CDR3 protein is CASSQALGGLTGQPQHF. For the CDR3, the DNA is TGTGCCAGCAGCCAAGCCTTGGGGGGGCTAACGGGTCAGCCCCAGCATTTT.

The gene calls are TRBV19 and TRBJ2-1; TRBD2 matches at 9 bases. J gave up 0 bases and V 6 bases, and 15 bases lay outside the gene matches. The CDR3 contains 19 residues. Germline CDR1 LNHDA, CDR2 SQIVND (reference sequence). CDR3 protein: CASSSIGGGSGSSYNEQFF. The CDR3 DNA follows: TGTGCCAGTAGCTCTATTGGAGGGGGTAGCGGGAGCTCCTACAATGAGCAGTTCTTC.

The rearrangement joins TRBV11-3 to TRBJ2-1; 7 bases map to TRBD2. In germline, CDR1 is SGHNT, CDR2 YENEEA. J was trimmed by 2 bases and V by 3 bases; bases with no gene match: 4. The length of the CDR3 is 15 residues. The CDR3 is CASSLISGTYNEQFF. CDR3 nucleotide sequence: TGTGCCAGCAGCTTGATAAGCGGGACCTACAATGAGCAGTTCTTC.